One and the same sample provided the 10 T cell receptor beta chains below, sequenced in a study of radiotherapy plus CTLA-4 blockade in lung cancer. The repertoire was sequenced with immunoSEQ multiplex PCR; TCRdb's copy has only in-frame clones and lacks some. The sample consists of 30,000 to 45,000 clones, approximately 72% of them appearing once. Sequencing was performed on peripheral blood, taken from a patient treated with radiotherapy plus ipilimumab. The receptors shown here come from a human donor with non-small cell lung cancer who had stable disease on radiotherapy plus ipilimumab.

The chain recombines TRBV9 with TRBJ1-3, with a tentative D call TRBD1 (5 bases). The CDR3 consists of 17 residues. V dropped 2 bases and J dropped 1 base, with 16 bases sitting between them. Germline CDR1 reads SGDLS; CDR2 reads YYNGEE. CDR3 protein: CASSVLWGRGSGNTIYF. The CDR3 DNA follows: TGTGCCAGCAGCGTCCTCTGGGGAAGGGGATCTGGAAACACCATATATTTT. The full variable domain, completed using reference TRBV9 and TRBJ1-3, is DSGVTQTPKHLITATGQRVTLRCSPRSGDLSVYWYQQSLDQGLQFLIQYYNGEERAKGNILERFSAQQFPDLHSELNLSSLELGDSALYFCASSVLWGRGSGNTIYFGEGSWLTVV.

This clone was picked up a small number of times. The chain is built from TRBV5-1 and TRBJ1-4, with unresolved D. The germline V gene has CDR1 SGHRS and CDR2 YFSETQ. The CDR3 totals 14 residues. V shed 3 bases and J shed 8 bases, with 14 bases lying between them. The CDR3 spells CASSSGGLGEKLFF. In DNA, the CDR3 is TGCGCCAGCAGCTCGGGAGGGCTTGGGGAAAAACTGTTTTTT. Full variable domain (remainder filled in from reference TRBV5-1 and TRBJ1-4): KAGVTQTPRYLIKTRGQQVTLSCSPISGHRSVSWYQQTPGQGLQFLFEYFSETQRNKGNFPGRFSGRQFSNSRSEMNVSTLELGDSALYLCASSSGGLGEKLFFGSGTQLSVL.

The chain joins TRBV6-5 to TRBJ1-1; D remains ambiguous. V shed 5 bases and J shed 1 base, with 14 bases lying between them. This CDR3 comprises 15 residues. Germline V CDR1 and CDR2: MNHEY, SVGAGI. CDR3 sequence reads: CASSPGRLQNTEAFF. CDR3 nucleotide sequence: TGTGCCAGCAGTCCCGGGAGACTCCAGAACACTGAAGCTTTCTTT.

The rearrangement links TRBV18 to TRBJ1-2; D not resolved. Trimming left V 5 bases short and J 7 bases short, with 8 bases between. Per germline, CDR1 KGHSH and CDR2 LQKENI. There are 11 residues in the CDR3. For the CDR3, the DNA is TGTGCCAGCTCAGATAACAGTGGCTACACCTTC. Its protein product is CASSDNSGYTF.

The DNA for the CDR3 is TGTGCCAGTAGTATTGTCGGTAAAAACAATGAGCAGTTCTTC. Translated, it gives CASSIVGKNNEQFF. This chain uses TRBV19 with TRBJ2-1; D remains unclear. The CDR3 loop spans 14 amino acids. V lost 3 bases and J lost 5, with 11 bases in between. CDR1 and CDR2 (germline): LNHDA, SQIVND (reference sequence).

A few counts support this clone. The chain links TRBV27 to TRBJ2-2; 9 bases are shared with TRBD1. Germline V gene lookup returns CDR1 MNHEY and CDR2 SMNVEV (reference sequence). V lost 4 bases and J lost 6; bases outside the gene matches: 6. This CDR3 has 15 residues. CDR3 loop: CASSSWTGAPGELFF. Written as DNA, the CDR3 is TGTGCCAGCAGTTCCTGGACAGGGGCGCCCGGGGAGCTGTTTTTT.

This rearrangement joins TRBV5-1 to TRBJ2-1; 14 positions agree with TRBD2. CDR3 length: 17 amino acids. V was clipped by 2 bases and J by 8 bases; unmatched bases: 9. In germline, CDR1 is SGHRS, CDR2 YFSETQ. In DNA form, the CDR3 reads TGCGCCAGCAGCTTTAGACTAGCGGGGGGGCCGGTAGATGAGCAGTTCTTC. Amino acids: CASSFRLAGGPVDEQFF.

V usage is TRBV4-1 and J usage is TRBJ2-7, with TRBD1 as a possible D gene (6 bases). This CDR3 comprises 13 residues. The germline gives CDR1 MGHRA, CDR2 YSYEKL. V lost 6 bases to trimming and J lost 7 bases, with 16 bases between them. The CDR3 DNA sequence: TGCGCCAGCAGTCAAACAGGGTACGGAGAGCAGTACTTC. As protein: CASSQTGYGEQYF.

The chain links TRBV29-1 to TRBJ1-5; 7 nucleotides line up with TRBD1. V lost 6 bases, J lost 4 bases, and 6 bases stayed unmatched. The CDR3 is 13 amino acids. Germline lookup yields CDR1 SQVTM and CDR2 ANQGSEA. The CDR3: CSVATGLNQPQHF. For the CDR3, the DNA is TGCAGCGTGGCGACAGGGCTGAATCAGCCCCAGCATTTT.

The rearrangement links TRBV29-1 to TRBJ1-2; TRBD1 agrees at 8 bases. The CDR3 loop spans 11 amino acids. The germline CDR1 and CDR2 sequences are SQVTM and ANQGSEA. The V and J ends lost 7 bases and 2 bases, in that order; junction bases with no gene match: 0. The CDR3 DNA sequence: TGCAGCGGGACAGGGAACTATGGCTACACCTTC. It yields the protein CSGTGNYGYTF.